The clone carrying this T cell receptor beta chain occurred many times. Its antigen is not identified. Time point given: sample taken at primary tumor resection. The sequenced material consisted of unsorted whole RNA from tumor, nontumor lung or frozen PBMC. These data originate in a study of spatial heterogeneity in lung cancer. Study-level background: For the average unique TCR and UMI combination, more than 8.5 occurrences appeared in raw reads.

Study results and caveats: One measure, the expanded intratumoral alpha and beta TCR count, tracked tumor mutation counts. Approximate estimated coverage of tumor T cells amounted to 7% for alpha and 12% to 15% for beta chains.

TCRdb fed the 5' RACE reads into MiXCR, producing one record per CDR3 protein. The repertoire holds over 10,000 distinct CDR3 sequences, with roughly 5.4% as singletons. Trimming left V 6 bases short and J 0 bases short, with 13 bases between. Germline loops: CDR1 SGHTA, CDR2 FQGTGA. This CDR3 is 15 amino acids long. The sequence derives from a female donor with early-stage non-small cell lung cancer. The rearrangement joins TRBV7-3 to TRBJ2-3; D gene uncertain. The sequenced sample was lung tumor tissue, obtained at surgery. The CDR3 DNA sequence: TGTGCCAGCAGTCCCGAAGGCGCCAGCACAGATACGCAGTATTTT. It translates to CASSPEGASTDTQYF. Supplemented by reference TRBV7-3 and TRBJ2-3, the full variable domain reads GAGVSQTPSNKVTEKGKYVELRCDPISGHTALYWYRQSLGQGPEFLIYFQGTGAADDSGLPNDRFFAVRPEGSVSTLKIQRTERGDSAVYLCASSPEGASTDTQYFGPGTRLTVL.